This TCR beta chain originates from a study of shared clonotypes between healthy human individuals. General observations from the study: Generation probabilities of non-shared clonotypes were lower (relative to those shared by all four donors).

This CDR3 has 16 residues. From germline, CDR1 is ENHRY and CDR2 SYGVKD. The J segment lost 8 bases and the V segment lost 2 bases, leaving 12 bases of the junction unmatched. Cells designated naive CD8 were CD45RO-negative and were positively selected for CCR7, with terminally differentiated effector memory CD45RA+ cells excluded. As to this clone: Its antigen is not identified.

The assay was immunoSEQ multiplex PCR, and TCRdb's table has in-frame clones only and misses some. The table records 550,000 to 600,000 clones, nearly 98% of them present only once. Sequencing was done on a sample of naive CD8+ T cells sorted from blood. This clonotype originated in a young man in good health. This chain uses TRBV10-3 with TRBJ2-1; 7 nucleotides line up with TRBD2. The CDR3 bases are TGTGCCATCAGTGAGAATAACGGGAGGCAAACTGATGAGCAGTTCTTC. This codes for CAISENNGRQTDEQFF.